These T cell receptor beta chains were read from a single sample in a study of T cell repertoires in cytomegalovirus infection. Their target antigens are unknown. TCRdb independently ran MiXCR on the reads; one entry per CDR3 protein. This sample has hundreds of thousands of distinct CDR3 sequences, with 30% to 40% found just once. The specimen was cultured PBMCs, collected from culture after CMV antigen stimulation. The receptors originated from a human donor in good health (CMV status not recorded). Some clones in this sample may be carry-over from other donors' samples. Each CDR3 is given with its conserved first and last residue. D genes are given only for firm matches. Some rows mark clone size as missing; the rest say once, few, many or name a class of expanded clone.

len | abundance | j_gene | v_gene | d_gene | CDR3nt | CDR3aa
15 | few | TRBJ2-4 | TRBV5-1 | NA | TGCGCCAGCAGTCAGGGGAGGGTAGCGTGGAACATTCAGTACTTC | CASSQGRVAWNIQYF
14 | NA | TRBJ2-7 | TRBV6-6 | TRBD2 | TGTGCCAGCAGTGCAACGGGAGGGCCGGACGAGCAGTACTTC | CASSATGGPDEQYF
13 | NA | TRBJ2-4 | TRBV20-1 | NA | TGCAGTGCTAGAGAGCGGGGGCAAAACATTCAGTACTTC | CSARERGQNIQYF
14 | NA | TRBJ1-1 | TRBV27 | NA | TGTGCCAGCAGTTTTTCTTGGCAGTCGCTAGAAGCTTTCTTT | CASSFSWQSLEAFF
16 | NA | TRBJ2-7 | TRBV18 | TRBD1 | TGTGCCAGCTCACCGTCGGGGACAGGGTTGTCTGGGGAGCAGTACTTC | CASSPSGTGLSGEQYF
14 | NA | TRBJ2-7 | TRBV28 | NA | TGTGCCAGCAGTTTCAGGGGCCAGACCTACGAGCAGTACTTC | CASSFRGQTYEQYF
16 | NA | TRBJ1-5 | TRBV19 | NA | TGTGCCAGTAAGGGTCCCAGGGGCTTGGTACATCAGCCCCAGCATTTT | CASKGPRGLVHQPQHF
20 | few | TRBJ2-6 | TRBV4-2 | TRBD1 | TGTGCCAGCAGCCCCACCAACCCGGGACAGGCGCCCTCTGGGGCCAACGTCCTGACTTTC | CASSPTNPGQAPSGANVLTF
13 | NA | TRBJ2-3 | TRBV29-1 | NA | TGCAGCGGGGGCCCAGGGGAAACAGATACGCAGTATTTT | CSGGPGETDTQYF
16 | few | TRBJ2-2 | TRBV4-1 | NA | TGCGCCAGCAGCCAAGGGGTGGGAGTGACCACCGGGGAGCTGTTTTTT | CASSQGVGVTTGELFF
16 | NA | TRBJ2-7 | TRBV24-1 | NA | TGTGCCACCAGTGGTTCGGAGGAGGGGTCCTCCTACGAGCAGTACTTC | CATSGSEEGSSYEQYF
14 | many | TRBJ2-3 | TRBV6-4 | TRBD1 | TGTGCCAGCAGTGACGGACAGGGGGCAGATACGCAGTATTTT | CASSDGQGADTQYF
15 | many | TRBJ2-7 | TRBV7-2 | NA | TGTGCCAGCAGCTTAGGACAGGGACTCTCCTACGAGCAGTACTTC | CASSLGQGLSYEQYF
16 | NA | TRBJ1-2 | TRBV28 | NA | TGTGCCAGCAGTCCCTCCAGGCGGGCACTAAGACATGGCTACACCTTC | CASSPSRRALRHGYTF
13 | NA | TRBJ2-1 | TRBV20-1 | TRBD2 | TGCAGTGCTAGTAAGCGGGAGGGCTATGAGCAGTTCTTC | CSASKREGYEQFF
15 | NA | TRBJ2-1 | TRBV30 | TRBD2 | TGTGCCTGGAGTGAGGGACTAGCGGGGTACAATGAGCAGTTCTTC | CAWSEGLAGYNEQFF
14 | few | TRBJ1-1 | TRBV5-1 | NA | TGCGCCAGCAGCTTTATGGACAGGAACACTGAAGCTTTCTTT | CASSFMDRNTEAFF
13 | few | TRBJ1-5 | TRBV10-3 | NA | TGTGCCATCAGTGAAGAGGGCAATCAGCCCCAGCATTTT | CAISEEGNQPQHF
15 | NA | TRBJ2-1 | TRBV12-3/TRBV12-4 | NA | TGTGCCAGCAGTTATACCTTCAGGGCAAACAATGAGCAGTTCTTC | CASSYTFRANNEQFF
18 | NA | TRBJ1-5 | TRBV27 | NA | TGTGCCAGCAGCCCGTGGGGGCCTGCACTCTATAGCAATCAGCCCCAGCATTTT | CASSPWGPALYSNQPQHF
14 | few | TRBJ2-7 | TRBV5-4 | NA | TGTGCCAGCAGTCCGGGCCGGATCAACTACGAGCAGTACTTC | CASSPGRINYEQYF
16 | few | TRBJ2-1 | TRBV7-6 | TRBD2 | TGTGCCAGCAGCTCAACCTGGACTAGCGGGAGCAATGAGCAGTTCTTC | CASSSTWTSGSNEQFF
15 | NA | TRBJ1-1 | TRBV28 | NA | TGTGCCAGCAGTTTGGCAGGGACGGCTTACACTGAAGCTTTCTTT | CASSLAGTAYTEAFF